The clone carrying this T cell receptor (beta chain) was seen more than once but under ten times. This sample is part of a study of blood T cells in healthy people across ages. CDR3 length equals 16 residues. Germline V CDR1 and CDR2: MNHNY, SVGAGI (reference sequence). Trimming took 0 bases from V and 10 from J; bases not matched to a gene: 11. Primed by a sample-barcoded 5' primer and a J-beta primer mix, a second PCR proceeded for 7 to 11 cycles. TCRdb used MiXCR to reprocess the 5' RACE reads, holding one entry per CDR3 protein. The table records roughly 1,000,000 distinct CDR3 sequences, under 30% of them present only once. The same sample was also used in a study of T cells of mothers and their children.

The material sequenced was blood. This clonotype was sampled from a girl aged 2 to 10 in good health. The chain uses TRBV6-6 and TRBJ2-3; TRBD2 aligns across 9 bases. The CDR3 nucleotides are TGTGCCAGCAGTTACTCGACCCCCAGCGGGGGGCAATCGCAGTATTTT. Residues: CASSYSTPSGGQSQYF.